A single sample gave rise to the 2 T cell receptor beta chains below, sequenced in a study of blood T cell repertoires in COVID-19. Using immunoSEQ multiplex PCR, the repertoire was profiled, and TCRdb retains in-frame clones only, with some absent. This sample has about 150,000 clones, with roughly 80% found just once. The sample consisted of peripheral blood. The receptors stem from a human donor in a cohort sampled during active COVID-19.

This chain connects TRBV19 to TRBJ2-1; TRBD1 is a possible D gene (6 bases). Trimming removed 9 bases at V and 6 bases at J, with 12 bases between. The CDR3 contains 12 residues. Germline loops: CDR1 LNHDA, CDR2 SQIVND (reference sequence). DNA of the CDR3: TGTGCCAGCCGAACAGGGATCAATGAGCAGTTCTTC. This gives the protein CASRTGINEQFF.

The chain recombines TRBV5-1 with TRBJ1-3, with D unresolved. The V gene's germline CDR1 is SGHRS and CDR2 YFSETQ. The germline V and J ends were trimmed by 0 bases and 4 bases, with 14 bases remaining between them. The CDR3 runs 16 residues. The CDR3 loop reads CASSLAGVERGNTIYF. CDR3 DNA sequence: TGCGCCAGCAGCTTGGCCGGCGTGGAGAGGGGAAACACCATATATTTT.